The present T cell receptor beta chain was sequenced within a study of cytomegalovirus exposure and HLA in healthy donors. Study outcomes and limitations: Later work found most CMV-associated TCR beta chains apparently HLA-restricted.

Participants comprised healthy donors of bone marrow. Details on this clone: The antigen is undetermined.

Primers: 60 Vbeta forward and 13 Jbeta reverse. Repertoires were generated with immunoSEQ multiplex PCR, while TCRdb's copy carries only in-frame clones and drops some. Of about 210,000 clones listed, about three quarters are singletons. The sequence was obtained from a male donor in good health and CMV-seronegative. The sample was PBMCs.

This chain's CDR3 is CASSSQARAGIVYEQYF. In DNA form, the CDR3 reads TGTGCCAGCAGTTCACAAGCGCGGGCGGGGATCGTCTACGAGCAGTACTTC. The genes are TRBV28 and TRBJ2-7; D might be TRBD2 (6 bases). The CDR3 consists of 17 residues. Germline V lookup: CDR1 MDHEN, CDR2 SYDVKM. V was cut by 4 bases and J by 3 bases, with 22 bases left in between.